This TCR beta chain was sequenced in a study of prognosis after radiotherapy for stage I lung cancer. Findings and caveats of the study: Unique TCR clone counts dropped after stereotactic body radiation therapy, from a median of approximately 9,100 to 7,200.

Template was genomic DNA; TCR beta CDR3 amplified in two multiplex PCR rounds. The first round of PCR was done with primers that matched each TRBV and TRBJ gene. One entry per CDR3 protein, called by TCRdb with MiXCR from the multiplex PCR reads. The sample includes around 56,000 distinct CDR3 sequences, approximately 25% seen only once; the top ten take approximately 8.3%. Between the trimmed V and J ends, which lost 0 bases and 3 bases, there was a span of 10 bases. The CDR3 consists of 15 residues. CDR1 is MNHEY and CDR2 is SVGAGI in the germline V gene. In this sample, this clonotype turned up many times. The antigen is not known.

The chain is built from TRBV6-5 and TRBJ2-3, with a possible D match to TRBD1 (6 bases). Sample: PBMCs, taken before or after stereotactic body radiation therapy (not recorded which). The receptor was isolated from a donor aged 50 or older with non-small cell lung cancer. CDR3 nucleotides: TGTGCCAGCAGTTACTCTCCCAGGGGTACAGATACGCAGTATTTT. Translated: CASSYSPRGTDTQYF.